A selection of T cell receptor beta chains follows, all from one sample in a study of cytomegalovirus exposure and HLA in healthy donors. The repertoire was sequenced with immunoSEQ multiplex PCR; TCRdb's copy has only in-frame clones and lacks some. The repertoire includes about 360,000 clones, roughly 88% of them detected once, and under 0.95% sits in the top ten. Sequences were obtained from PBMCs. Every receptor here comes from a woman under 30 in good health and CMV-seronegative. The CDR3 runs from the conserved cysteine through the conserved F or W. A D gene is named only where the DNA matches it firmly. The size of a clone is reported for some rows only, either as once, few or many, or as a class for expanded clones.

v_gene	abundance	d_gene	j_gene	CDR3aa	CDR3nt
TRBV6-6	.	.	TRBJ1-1	CASSRQYTEAFF	TGTGCCAGCAGTCGACAGTACACTGAAGCTTTCTTT
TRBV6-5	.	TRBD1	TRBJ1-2	CASSYRDRVMGGYTF	TGTGCCAGCAGTTACCGAGACAGGGTCATGGGTGGCTACACCTTC
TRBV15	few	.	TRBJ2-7	CATSRGAGSGEQYF	TGTGCCACCAGCAGAGGGGCGGGGTCCGGCGAGCAGTACTTC
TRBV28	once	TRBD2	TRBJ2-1	CASSTARRLAGADEQFF	TGTGCCAGCAGCACCGCTAGAAGACTAGCGGGGGCTGACGAGCAGTTCTTC
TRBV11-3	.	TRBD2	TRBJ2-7	CASSSLLAGIYEQYF	TGTGCCAGCAGCTCGCTACTAGCGGGGATCTACGAGCAGTACTTC
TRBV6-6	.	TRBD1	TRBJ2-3	CASSSDRGLTDTQYF	TGTGCCAGCAGTTCCGACAGGGGGCTGACAGATACGCAGTATTTT
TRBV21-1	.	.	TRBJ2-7	CASSKAAPSGLPPIPEQYF	TGTGCCAGCAGCAAAGCGGCGCCTAGCGGACTCCCCCCTATTCCCGAGCAGTACTTC
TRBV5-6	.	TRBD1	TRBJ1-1	CASSRAYRGRAEAFF	TGTGCCAGCAGCAGAGCGTACAGGGGGCGCGCTGAAGCTTTCTTT
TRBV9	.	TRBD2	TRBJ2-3	CASSVGGTSLDTQYF	TGTGCCAGCAGCGTAGGGGGGACTAGCCTGGATACGCAGTATTTT
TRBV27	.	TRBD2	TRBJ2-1	CASSLSWREVWNEQFF	TGTGCCAGCAGTTTATCTTGGCGGGAGGTTTGGAATGAGCAGTTCTTC
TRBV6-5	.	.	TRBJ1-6	CASSYSNRRNSPLHF	TGTGCCAGCAGTTACTCGAACAGGAGAAATTCACCCCTCCACTTT
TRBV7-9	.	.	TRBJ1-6	CASSSTAGLDSPLHF	TGTGCCAGCAGCTCCACGGCAGGGCTGGATTCACCCCTCCACTTT
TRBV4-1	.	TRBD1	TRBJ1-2	CASSQEGQGAYGYTF	TGCGCCAGCAGCCAAGAAGGACAGGGGGCCTATGGCTACACCTTC
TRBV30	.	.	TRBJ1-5	CAWSVGDGQPQHF	TGTGCCTGGAGTGTAGGGGATGGGCAGCCCCAGCATTTT
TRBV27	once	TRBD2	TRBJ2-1	CASTSGTSGYNEQFF	TGTGCCAGCACTTCCGGGACTAGCGGATACAATGAGCAGTTCTTC
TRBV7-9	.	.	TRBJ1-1	CASSLIQGGTEAFF	TGTGCCAGCAGCTTAATACAGGGCGGCACTGAAGCTTTCTTT
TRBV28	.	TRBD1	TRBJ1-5	CASSEGQGSNQPQHF	TGTGCCAGCAGTGAAGGACAGGGGAGCAATCAGCCCCAGCATTTT
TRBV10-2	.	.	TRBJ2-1	CASSVSAYNEQFF	TGCGCCAGCAGTGTGTCCGCCTACAATGAGCAGTTCTTC
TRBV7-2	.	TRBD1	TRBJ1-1	CASSPRVLDRGTEAFF	TGTGCCAGCAGCCCCAGAGTTTTAGACAGGGGCACTGAAGCTTTCTTT
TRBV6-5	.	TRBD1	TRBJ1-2	CASKPGQHIYGYTF	TGTGCCAGCAAGCCGGGACAGCATATCTATGGCTACACCTTC
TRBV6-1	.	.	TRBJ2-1	CASCLSSYNEQFF	TGTGCCAGTTGCCTGAGCTCCTACAATGAGCAGTTCTTC
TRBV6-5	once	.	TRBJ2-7	CASSYRQGHYYEQYF	TGTGCCAGCAGTTACCGGCAGGGCCATTACTACGAGCAGTACTTC
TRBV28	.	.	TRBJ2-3	CASQKLTSSTDTQYF	TGTGCCAGCCAGAAACTGACATCTAGCACAGATACGCAGTATTTT
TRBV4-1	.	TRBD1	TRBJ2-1	CASSPGQGLNEQFF	TGCGCCAGCAGCCCTGGACAGGGCCTAAATGAGCAGTTCTTC
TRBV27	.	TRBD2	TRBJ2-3	CASSLDYGGGADTQYF	TGTGCCAGCAGTTTAGATTACGGCGGGGGAGCAGATACGCAGTATTTT
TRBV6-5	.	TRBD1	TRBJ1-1	CASSQDRGLEAFF	TGTGCCAGCAGTCAGGACAGGGGCCTCGAAGCTTTCTTT
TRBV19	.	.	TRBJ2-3	CASSITGYSTDTQYF	TGTGCCAGTAGTATCACAGGGTATAGCACAGATACGCAGTATTTT
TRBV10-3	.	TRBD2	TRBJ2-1	CAIRAGTSRVDEQFF	TGTGCCATCAGGGCCGGGACTAGCAGGGTCGATGAGCAGTTCTTC
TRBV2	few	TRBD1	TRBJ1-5	CASNRGNQPQHF	TGTGCCAGCAACAGGGGGAATCAGCCCCAGCATTTT
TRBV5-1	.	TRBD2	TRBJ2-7	CASSFSGEFYEQYF	TGCGCCAGCAGCTTTAGCGGGGAGTTCTACGAGCAGTACTTC
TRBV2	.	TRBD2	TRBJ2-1	CASTLAGMNEQFF	TGTGCCAGCACACTAGCGGGGATGAATGAGCAGTTCTTC
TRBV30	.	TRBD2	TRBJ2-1	CAWSGLRREANEQFF	TGTGCCTGGAGTGGCCTACGGCGGGAGGCAAATGAGCAGTTCTTC
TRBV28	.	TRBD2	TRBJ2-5	CASGGLAGQETQYF	TGTGCCAGCGGAGGACTAGCGGGCCAAGAGACCCAGTACTTC
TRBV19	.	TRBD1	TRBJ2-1	CASSRDRGGEQFF	TGTGCCAGTAGTAGGGACAGGGGTGGTGAGCAGTTCTTC
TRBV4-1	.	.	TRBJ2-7	CASSQDYRGMYEQYF	TGCGCCAGCAGCCAAGACTATCGGGGAATGTACGAGCAGTACTTC
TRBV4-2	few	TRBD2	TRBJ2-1	CASSQGSSGSEYNEQFF	TGTGCCAGCAGCCAAGGGTCTAGCGGGAGTGAATACAATGAGCAGTTCTTC
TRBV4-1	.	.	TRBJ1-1	CASSQDGGGTLVYTEAFF	TGCGCCAGCAGCCAAGATGGCGGGGGGACGCTGGTCTACACTGAAGCTTTCTTT